What follows are 2 T cell receptor beta chains derived from one specimen sequenced in a study of T cells in Graves' hyperthyroidism and ophthalmopathy. Amplification yielded TCR beta CDR3 regions, with RNA transcripts as the source. In the first-round RT-PCR of the TCR CDR3, the HTBI primer set was used. TCRdb fed the multiplex PCR reads into MiXCR, producing one record per CDR3 protein. The data show 500,000 to 750,000 distinct CDR3 sequences, about 14% seen once. Sequencing was done on a sample of blood. Every receptor here comes from a woman aged 18-30 years with Graves' ophthalmopathy.

V is TRBV27 and J is TRBJ2-7; possible D gene TRBD1, 7 bases. The CDR3 is 16 residues long. V lost 6 bases, J lost 6 bases, and 24 bases lay in between. Germline CDR1 and CDR2: MNHEY and SMNVEV (reference sequence). The CDR3 loop is CASSPGGGGKISEQYF. The CDR3 DNA reads TGTGCCAGCAGCCCAGGGGGAGGCGGGAAAATCTCCGAGCAGTACTTC.

This chain joins TRBV7-2 and TRBJ1-5; D uncertain. From germline, CDR1 is SGHTA and CDR2 FQGNSA. The CDR3 covers 16 residues. V gave up 8 bases and J gave up 1 base, with 18 bases separating them. CDR3 in DNA: TGTGCCAGCGGCATCAGACACACCGGGAGCAATCAGCCCCAGCATTTT. Translating it yields CASGIRHTGSNQPQHF.